This T cell receptor beta chain was documented in a study of blood T cell repertoires in COVID-19. Looking at the study overall: The cDNA or gDNA used as material had been derived from T cells, B-cell-depleted T cells, or PBMCs.

CDR3 length: 11 amino acids. Germline assignment: CDR1 MNHEY and CDR2 SVGAGI. About this clone itself: One junction end disagrees with the germline gene, perhaps due to a read error.

Original processing methods: Quantification of nucleated cells was approximated via reference gene primer amplification. Profiling relied on immunoSEQ multiplex PCR, and the TCRdb table lists in-frame clones only, not all of them. The DNA was the basis for D and trimming; V, J and clone size are from that table. This table holds tens of thousands of clones, around 93% found once. The clonotype comes from a human donor with active COVID-19. The donor label of this sample is uncertain. The material sequenced was peripheral blood. The J gene is TRBJ2-7, the V gene TRBV6-5, with 7 bases that match TRBD1. CDR3 bases: TGTGCCAGCAGTTCCGGGACAGTAAATTCCTTC. Its translation is CASSSGTVNSF.